Listed below are T cell receptor beta chains from one sample, sequenced in a study of shared T cell receptors in the human thymus. The method was immunoSEQ multiplex PCR; TCRdb's version includes in-frame clones alone and lacks a portion of them. The sample includes around 730,000 clones, over 75% seen only once; the top ten take around 0.01%. These data were likewise used in another study, on human thymus T cells.

The sample consisted of thymocytes. These TCRs come from a girl less than two years old with a congenital heart defect. Both conserved end residues are part of each CDR3. Fields, in order: J gene, CDR3 length, D gene, V gene, clone size, CDR3 protein, CDR3 DNA. A D gene is named only where the DNA matches it firmly. Clone size is given for some rows only: seen once, a few or many times, or a class if the clone is expanded.

>TRBJ1-1|15|NA|TRBV14|NA
CASSPNVAVNTEAFF
TGTGCCAGCAGCCCGAATGTAGCGGTGAACACTGAAGCTTTCTTT
>TRBJ1-1|18|NA|TRBV29-1|NA
CSVVGGRPSPSSNTEAFF
TGCAGCGTTGTAGGAGGACGCCCAAGTCCTTCTTCAAACACTGAAGCTTTCTTT
>TRBJ1-5|14|NA|TRBV7-2|NA
CASSLFRDNQPQHF
TGTGCCAGCAGCTTATTCAGGGATAATCAGCCCCAGCATTTT
>TRBJ2-1|16|NA|TRBV6-5|NA
CASSYSAGQRDNEQFF
TGTGCCAGCAGTTACTCGGCAGGGCAGAGAGACAATGAACAGTTCTTC
>TRBJ2-7|15|NA|TRBV19|NA
CASSIGRGRTYEQYF
TGTGCCAGTAGTATAGGTCGGGGTCGGACCTACGAGCAGTACTTC
>TRBJ2-7|13|NA|TRBV7-2|NA
CASSPSGTYEQYF
TGTGCCAGCAGTCCCAGCGGCACCTACGAGCAGTACTTC
>TRBJ1-2|18|TRBD1|TRBV7-9|NA
CASSLTPFGQGGGYGYTF
TGTGCCAGCAGCTTAACCCCCTTTGGACAGGGCGGGGGTTATGGCTACACCTTC
>TRBJ2-1|20|TRBD1|TRBV2|NA
CASSLVLPHNRGPGYNEQFF
TGTGCCAGCAGTCTGGTTTTACCCCACAACAGGGGGCCCGGATACAATGAGCAGTTCTTC
>TRBJ1-6|17|TRBD1|TRBV7-4|NA
CASSLVLAGQGDSPLHF
TGTGCCAGCAGCTTAGTTTTGGCCGGACAGGGCGATTCACCCCTCCACTTT
>TRBJ2-5|17|TRBD2|TRBV7-7|NA
CASSLRDLAGGVETQYF
TGTGCTAGCAGCTTAAGGGACCTAGCGGGGGGCGTGGAGACCCAGTACTTC
>TRBJ2-3|18|TRBD2|TRBV10-1|NA
CASSEFGLAGGPSDTQYF
TGCGCCAGCAGTGAGTTTGGACTAGCGGGGGGGCCGTCAGATACGCAGTATTTT
>TRBJ1-2|14|NA|TRBV7-8|NA
CASSSTITGGRQGF
TGTGCCAGCAGCTCCACCATCACGGGAGGGCGGCAGGGCTTC
>TRBJ1-3|17|NA|TRBV7-6|NA
CASSLTQGASSGNTIYF
TGTGCCAGCAGCTTAACGCAGGGTGCCTCCTCTGGAAACACCATATATTTT
>TRBJ1-1|14|TRBD1|TRBV6-6|NA
CASTQGRGHTEAFF
TGTGCCAGCACCCAGGGCAGGGGGCACACTGAAGCTTTCTTT
>TRBJ2-1|17|TRBD2|TRBV5-1|few
CASSLGLTSGRHNEQFF
TGCGCCAGCAGCTTGGGGCTGACTAGCGGGCGACACAATGAGCAGTTCTTC
>TRBJ1-2|14|NA|TRBV27|NA
CASSDGQKNYGYTF
TGTGCCAGCAGTGATGGACAGAAGAACTATGGCTACACCTTC
>TRBJ2-7|13|NA|TRBV6-1|NA
CASRRGQTYEQYF
TGTGCCAGCAGGCGCGGGCAGACCTACGAGCAGTACTTC
>TRBJ1-2|11|NA|TRBV2|NA
CASSSDGGYTF
TGTGCCAGCAGTAGCGATGGAGGCTACACCTTC
>TRBJ1-6|13|TRBD1|TRBV27|NA
CASSGDSNSPLHF
TGTGCCAGCAGTGGGGACAGTAATTCACCCCTCCACTTT
>TRBJ1-6|14|NA|TRBV9|NA
CASSPRQHNSPLHF
TGTGCCAGCAGCCCCCGACAGCATAATTCACCCCTCCACTTT
>TRBJ1-4|17|TRBD1|TRBV5-1|NA
CASSLEGQEGLNEKLFF
TGCGCCAGCAGCTTGGAAGGACAGGAGGGTCTAAATGAAAAACTGTTTTTT
>TRBJ1-5|16|NA|TRBV19|NA
CASSTRTVDSNQPQHF
TGTGCCAGTAGTACCCGGACAGTCGATAGCAATCAGCCCCAGCATTTT
>TRBJ2-7|17|TRBD1|TRBV7-2|NA
CASSLAPDRGNSDEQYF
TGTGCCAGCAGCTTAGCGCCTGACAGGGGTAATTCGGACGAGCAGTACTTC
>TRBJ2-6|17|TRBD1|TRBV10-3|once
CAITSDRVFTGANVLTF
TGTGCCATCACCAGCGACAGGGTATTTACTGGGGCCAACGTCCTGACTTTC
>TRBJ1-1|17|TRBD1|TRBV2|once
CASDAWGEQGLVTEAFF
TGTGCCAGCGATGCCTGGGGGGAACAGGGGCTTGTCACTGAAGCTTTCTTT
>TRBJ2-5|15|NA|TRBV6-5|NA
CASSTITGNQETQYF
TGTGCCAGCAGTACCATTACAGGGAACCAAGAGACCCAGTACTTC
>TRBJ2-2|17|NA|TRBV4-1|NA
CASSHRNPGLGAGELFF
TGCGCCAGCAGCCACCGTAACCCGGGACTGGGCGCCGGGGAGCTGTTTTTT
>TRBJ1-3|16|TRBD1|TRBV28|NA
CASSERTGYSGNTIYF
TGTGCCAGCAGCGAACGGACAGGGTACTCTGGAAACACCATATATTTT
>TRBJ2-1|14|TRBD2|TRBV10-3|NA
CAISEHGLAGRQFF
TGTGCCATCAGTGAGCACGGACTAGCGGGGCGACAGTTCTTC
>TRBJ2-7|14|NA|TRBV28|NA
CASSLDTSSYEQYF
TGTGCCAGCAGTTTAGACACGAGCTCCTACGAGCAGTACTTC
>TRBJ1-2|12|NA|TRBV10-3|NA
CAISDAGYGYTF
TGTGCCATCAGTGACGCGGGCTATGGCTACACCTTC
>TRBJ1-2|14|NA|TRBV28|NA
CASSLDPDFYGYTF
TGTGCCAGCAGTTTAGATCCGGACTTCTATGGCTACACCTTC
>TRBJ1-1|13|TRBD1|TRBV7-9|NA
CASSQDPGQEAFF
TGTGCCAGCAGCCAGGACCCGGGACAGGAAGCTTTCTTT
>TRBJ2-2|17|NA|TRBV7-6|once
CASSLARIPYPPGELFF
TGTGCCAGCAGCTTAGCGAGAATCCCTTACCCCCCCGGGGAGCTGTTTTTT
>TRBJ2-1|13|NA|TRBV10-1|NA
CASSVLGGNEQFF
TGCGCCAGCAGTGTTCTAGGGGGCAATGAGCAGTTCTTC
>TRBJ2-5|15|TRBD1|TRBV5-1|few
CASSLEGQGQETQYF
TGCGCCAGCAGCTTGGAGGGACAGGGGCAAGAGACCCAGTACTTC
>TRBJ2-3|10|NA|TRBV20-1|NA
CSASVDTQYF
TGCAGTGCTAGCGTGGATACGCAGTATTTT
>TRBJ2-7|13|NA|TRBV7-9|NA
CASSFQGTSEQYF
TGTGCCAGCAGCTTTCAGGGTACGAGCGAGCAGTACTTC
>TRBJ2-7|14|TRBD1|TRBV2|NA
CASDSATGVDEQYF
TGTGCCAGCGACAGTGCGACAGGGGTGGACGAGCAGTACTTC
>TRBJ2-3|14|NA|TRBV6-5|NA
CASSWVGNTDTQYF
TGTGCCAGCAGTTGGGTCGGGAACACAGATACGCAGTATTTT
>TRBJ2-7|14|NA|TRBV11-2|NA
CASSFLDKSYEQYF
TGTGCCAGCAGCTTCCTGGACAAATCCTACGAGCAGTACTTC
>TRBJ2-7|15|NA|TRBV5-6|NA
CASSLGAGRMDEQYF
TGTGCCAGCAGCTTGGGGGCGGGGAGGATGGACGAGCAGTACTTC
>TRBJ2-6|17|TRBD1|TRBV18|NA
CASSPRKGAPGANVLTF
TGTGCCAGCTCACCACGGAAGGGGGCGCCGGGGGCCAACGTCCTGACTTTC
>TRBJ1-2|15|NA|TRBV27|NA
CASSTRSLRPYGYTF
TGTGCCAGCAGTACCCGGTCGCTCCGCCCATATGGCTACACCTTC
>TRBJ2-7|12|TRBD1|TRBV6-1|NA
CASRDRLHEQYF
TGTGCCAGCAGGGACAGGCTCCACGAGCAGTACTTC
>TRBJ2-3|15|TRBD2|TRBV5-5|NA
CASSWGGGATDTQYF
TGTGCCAGCAGCTGGGGCGGGGGGGCCACTGATACGCAGTATTTT
>TRBJ1-1|13|NA|TRBV27|once
CASGGGVCTEAFF
TGTGCCAGCGGAGGGGGGGTATGCACTGAAGCTTTCTTT
>TRBJ2-7|14|NA|TRBV28|NA
CAGQARQSPYEQYF
TGTGCCGGCCAAGCCAGACAGTCGCCGTACGAGCAGTACTTC
>TRBJ1-1|15|NA|TRBV30|NA
CAWSTLQGLNTEAFF
TGTGCCTGGAGTACTCTCCAGGGGCTGAACACTGAAGCTTTCTTT
>TRBJ1-1|14|TRBD1|TRBV6-5|NA
CASSKLRQGLEAFF
TGTGCCAGCAGTAAACTGCGACAGGGCCTAGAAGCTTTCTTT
>TRBJ2-3|16|NA|TRBV5-1|few
CASSSRTPDRPDTQYF
TGCGCCAGCAGCTCTCGGACACCCGATCGACCAGATACGCAGTATTTT